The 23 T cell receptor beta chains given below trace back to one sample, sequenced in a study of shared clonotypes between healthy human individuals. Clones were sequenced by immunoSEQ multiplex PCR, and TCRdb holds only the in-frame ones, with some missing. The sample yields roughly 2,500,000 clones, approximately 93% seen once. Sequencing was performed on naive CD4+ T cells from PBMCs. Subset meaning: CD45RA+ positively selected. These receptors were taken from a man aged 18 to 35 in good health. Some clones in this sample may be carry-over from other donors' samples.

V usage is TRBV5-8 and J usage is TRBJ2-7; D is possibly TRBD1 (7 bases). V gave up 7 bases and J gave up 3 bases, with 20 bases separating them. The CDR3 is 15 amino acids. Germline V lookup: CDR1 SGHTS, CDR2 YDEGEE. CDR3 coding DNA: TGTGCCAGCCACCCGTCACGGAGGGGGCTCTACGAGCAGTACTTC. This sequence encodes CASHPSRRGLYEQYF.

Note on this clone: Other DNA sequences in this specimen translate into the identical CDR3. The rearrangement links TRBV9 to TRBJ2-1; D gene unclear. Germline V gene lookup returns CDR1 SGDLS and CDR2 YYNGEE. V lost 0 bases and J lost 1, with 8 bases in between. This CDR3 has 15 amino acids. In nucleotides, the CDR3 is TGTGCCAGCAGCGTAGTGGCTGGTTCCTACAATGAGCAGTTCTTC. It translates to CASSVVAGSYNEQFF.

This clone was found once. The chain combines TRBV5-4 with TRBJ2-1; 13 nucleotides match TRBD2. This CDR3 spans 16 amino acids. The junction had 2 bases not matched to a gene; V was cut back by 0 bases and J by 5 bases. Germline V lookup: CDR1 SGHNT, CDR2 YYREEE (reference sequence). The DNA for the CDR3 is TGTGCCAGCAGCTTGGCCGGGACTAGCGGGGACAATGAGCAGTTCTTC. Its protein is CASSLAGTSGDNEQFF.

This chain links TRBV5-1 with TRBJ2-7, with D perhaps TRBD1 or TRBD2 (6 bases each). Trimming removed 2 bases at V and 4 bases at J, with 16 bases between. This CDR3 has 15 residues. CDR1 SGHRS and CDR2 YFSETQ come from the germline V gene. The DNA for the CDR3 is TGCGCCAGCAGCTTCGGAGGGGGGCTTGAATACGAGCAGTACTTC. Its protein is CASSFGGGLEYEQYF.

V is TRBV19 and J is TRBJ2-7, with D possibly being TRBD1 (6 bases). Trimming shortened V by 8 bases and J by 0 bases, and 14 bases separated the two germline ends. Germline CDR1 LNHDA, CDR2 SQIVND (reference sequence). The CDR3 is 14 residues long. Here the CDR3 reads CASGRSGASYEQYF. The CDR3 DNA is TGTGCCAGTGGCCGTTCAGGGGCCTCCTACGAGCAGTACTTC.

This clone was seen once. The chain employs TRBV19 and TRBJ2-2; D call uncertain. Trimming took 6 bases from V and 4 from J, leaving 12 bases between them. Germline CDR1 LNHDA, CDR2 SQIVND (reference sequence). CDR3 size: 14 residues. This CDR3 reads CASRTAVGTGELFF. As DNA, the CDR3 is TGTGCCAGTAGGACCGCGGTGGGCACCGGGGAGCTGTTTTTT.

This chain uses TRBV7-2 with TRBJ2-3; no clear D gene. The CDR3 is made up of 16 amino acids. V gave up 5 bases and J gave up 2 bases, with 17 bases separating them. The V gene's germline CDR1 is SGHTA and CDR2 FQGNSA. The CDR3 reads CASSLGPIATTDTQYF. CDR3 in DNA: TGTGCCAGCAGCCTAGGGCCAATCGCAACCACAGATACGCAGTATTTT.

The CDR3 bases are TGTGCCAGCGGCGAAATCCGGGGGAAGGGCGGGGAGCTGTTTTTT. Amino acid sequence: CASGEIRGKGGELFF. The J gene is TRBJ2-2, the V gene TRBV28; possible D gene TRBD2, 6 bases. With 8 bases removed from V and 7 bases from J, the gap between germline ends came to 20 bases. CDR1 MDHEN and CDR2 SYDVKM come from the germline V gene. This CDR3 is 15 amino acids long.

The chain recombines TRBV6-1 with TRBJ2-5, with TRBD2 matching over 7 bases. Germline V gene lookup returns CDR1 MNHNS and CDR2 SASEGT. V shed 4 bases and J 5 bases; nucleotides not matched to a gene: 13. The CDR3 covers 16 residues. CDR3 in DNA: TGTGCCAGCAGTGGGGGGGAGGGAGGGCCCCGGGAGACCCAGTACTTC. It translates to CASSGGEGGPRETQYF.

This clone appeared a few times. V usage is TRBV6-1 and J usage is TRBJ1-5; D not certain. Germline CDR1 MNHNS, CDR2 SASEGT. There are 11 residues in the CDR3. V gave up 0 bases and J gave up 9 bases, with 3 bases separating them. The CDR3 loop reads CASSEAGPQHF. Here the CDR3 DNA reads TGTGCCAGCAGTGAAGCGGGGCCCCAGCATTTT.

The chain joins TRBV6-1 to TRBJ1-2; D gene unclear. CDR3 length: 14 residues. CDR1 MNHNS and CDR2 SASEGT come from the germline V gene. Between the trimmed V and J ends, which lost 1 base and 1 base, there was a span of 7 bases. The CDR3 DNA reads TGTGCCAGCAGTGAAGGCTTTCGTAACTATGGCTACACCTTC. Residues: CASSEGFRNYGYTF.

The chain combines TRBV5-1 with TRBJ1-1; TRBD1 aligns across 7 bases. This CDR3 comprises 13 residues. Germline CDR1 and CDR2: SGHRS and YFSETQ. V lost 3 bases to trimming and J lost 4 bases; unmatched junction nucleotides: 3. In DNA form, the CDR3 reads TGCGCCAGCAGCTCGGGACAGCTCACTGAAGCTTTCTTT. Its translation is CASSSGQLTEAFF. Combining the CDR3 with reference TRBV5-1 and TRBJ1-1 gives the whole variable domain KAGVTQTPRYLIKTRGQQVTLSCSPISGHRSVSWYQQTPGQGLQFLFEYFSETQRNKGNFPGRFSGRQFSNSRSEMNVSTLELGDSALYLCASSSGQLTEAFFGQGTRLTVV.

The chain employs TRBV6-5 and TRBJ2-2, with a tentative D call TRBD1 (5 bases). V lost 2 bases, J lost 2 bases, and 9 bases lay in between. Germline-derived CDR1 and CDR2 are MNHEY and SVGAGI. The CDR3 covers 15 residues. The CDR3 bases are TGTGCCAGCAGTTACGAGACAGTCAACACCGGGGAGCTGTTTTTT. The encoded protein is CASSYETVNTGELFF.

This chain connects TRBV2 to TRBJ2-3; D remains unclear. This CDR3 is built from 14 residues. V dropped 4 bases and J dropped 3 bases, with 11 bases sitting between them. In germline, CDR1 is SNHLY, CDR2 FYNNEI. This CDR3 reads CASSGLRGTDTQYF. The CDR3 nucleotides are TGTGCCAGCAGTGGACTCCGTGGGACAGATACGCAGTATTTT.

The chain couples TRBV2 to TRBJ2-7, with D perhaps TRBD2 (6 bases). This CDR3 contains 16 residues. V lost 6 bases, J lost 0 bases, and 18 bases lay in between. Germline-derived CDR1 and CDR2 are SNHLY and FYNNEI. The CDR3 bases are TGTGCCAGCAGGAAGACCCCGGGAGCCAGCTCCTACGAGCAGTACTTC. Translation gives CASRKTPGASSYEQYF.

The CDR3 DNA is TGTGCCAGCGGGCTAGAGTATGGCTACACCTTC. As protein: CASGLEYGYTF. The V call is TRBV2, the J call TRBJ1-2, with D uncertain. From germline, CDR1 is SNHLY and CDR2 FYNNEI. V was cut by 8 bases and J by 5 bases, with 9 bases left in between. CDR3 size: 11 residues.

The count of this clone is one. CDR3 bases: TGTGCCAGCAGATTCGACAGCTCTGGAAACACCATATATTTT. Amino acid sequence: CASRFDSSGNTIYF. The chain links TRBV28 to TRBJ1-3; D perhaps matches TRBD1 (5 bases). V lost 6 bases and J lost 0, with 9 bases in between. CDR3 length equals 14 residues. The germline CDR1 and CDR2 sequences are MDHEN and SYDVKM.

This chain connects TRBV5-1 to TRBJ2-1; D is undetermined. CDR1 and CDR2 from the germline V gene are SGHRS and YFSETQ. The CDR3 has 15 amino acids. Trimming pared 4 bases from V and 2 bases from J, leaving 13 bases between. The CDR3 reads CASSPESRPYNEQFF. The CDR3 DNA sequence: TGCGCCAGCAGCCCCGAGTCCCGGCCCTACAATGAGCAGTTCTTC.

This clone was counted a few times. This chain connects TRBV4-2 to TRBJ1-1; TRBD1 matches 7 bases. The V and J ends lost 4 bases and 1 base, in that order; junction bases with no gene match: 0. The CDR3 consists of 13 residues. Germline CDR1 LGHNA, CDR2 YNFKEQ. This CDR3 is CASSRDRNTEAFF. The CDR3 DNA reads TGTGCCAGCAGCCGGGACAGGAACACTGAAGCTTTCTTT.

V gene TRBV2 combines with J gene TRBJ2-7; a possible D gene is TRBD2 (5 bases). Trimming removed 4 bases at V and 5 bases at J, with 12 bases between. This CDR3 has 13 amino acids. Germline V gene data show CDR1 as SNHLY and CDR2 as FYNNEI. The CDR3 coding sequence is TGTGCCAGCAGTGTAGAGGGTATCGACGAGCAGTACTTC. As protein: CASSVEGIDEQYF.

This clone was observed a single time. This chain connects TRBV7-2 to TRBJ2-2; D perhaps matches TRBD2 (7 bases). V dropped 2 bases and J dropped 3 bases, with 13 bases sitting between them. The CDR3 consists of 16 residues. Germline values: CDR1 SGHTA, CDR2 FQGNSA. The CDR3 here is CASSLRQGRDTGELFF. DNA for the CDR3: TGTGCCAGCAGCTTACGCCAGGGGAGGGACACCGGGGAGCTGTTTTTT.

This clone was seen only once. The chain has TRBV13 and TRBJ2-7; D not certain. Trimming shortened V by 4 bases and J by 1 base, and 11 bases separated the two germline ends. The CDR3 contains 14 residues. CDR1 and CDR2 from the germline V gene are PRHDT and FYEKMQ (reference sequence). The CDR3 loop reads CASSSLPRSYEQYF. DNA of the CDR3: TGTGCCAGCAGCTCATTACCTCGATCCTACGAGCAGTACTTC.

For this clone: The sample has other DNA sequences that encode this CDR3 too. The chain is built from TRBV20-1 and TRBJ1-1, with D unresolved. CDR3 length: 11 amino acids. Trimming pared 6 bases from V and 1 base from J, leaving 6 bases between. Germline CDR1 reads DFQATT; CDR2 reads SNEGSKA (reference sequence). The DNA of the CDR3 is TGCAGTGCCAGAAGGAACACTGAAGCTTTCTTT. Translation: CSARRNTEAFF.